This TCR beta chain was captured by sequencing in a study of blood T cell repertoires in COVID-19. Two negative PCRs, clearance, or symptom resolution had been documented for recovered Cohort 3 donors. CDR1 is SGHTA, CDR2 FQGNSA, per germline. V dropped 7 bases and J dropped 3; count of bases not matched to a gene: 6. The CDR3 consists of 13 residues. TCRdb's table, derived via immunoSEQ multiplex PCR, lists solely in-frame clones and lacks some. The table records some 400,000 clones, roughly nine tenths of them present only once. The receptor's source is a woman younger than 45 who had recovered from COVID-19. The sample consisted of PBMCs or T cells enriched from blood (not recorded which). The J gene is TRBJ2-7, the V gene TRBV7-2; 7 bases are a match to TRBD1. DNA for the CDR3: TGTGCCAGCACCCCCCCAGGGGGCTACGAGCAGTACTTC. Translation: CASTPPGGYEQYF.